What follows are 19 T cell receptor beta chains derived from one specimen sequenced in a study of blood T cell repertoires in COVID-19. The method was immunoSEQ multiplex PCR; TCRdb's version includes in-frame clones alone and lacks a portion of them. The table lists 200,000 to 300,000 clones, more than 65% of them singletons. The material sequenced was peripheral blood. The receptors were sampled from a woman older than 75 with acute or convalescent COVID-19.

The chain has TRBV4-1 and TRBJ2-3, with 9 positions matching TRBD1. CDR3 length: 15 residues. The trim removed 6 bases at V and 5 bases at J, leaving 9 bases unmatched. Germline assignment: CDR1 MGHRA and CDR2 YSYEKL. The CDR3 reads CASSLDSTGGDTQYF. DNA of the CDR3: TGCGCCAGCAGTCTCGACTCGACAGGGGGAGATACGCAGTATTTT.

In regard to this clone: The germline gene is not matched at one end of the junction; a read error may be the cause. This CDR3 is CAIRELEEQYF. CDR3 DNA: TGTGCCATCAGAGAGTTGGAGGAGCAGTACTTC. This sequence joins TRBV10-3 and TRBJ2-7; D is undetermined. The CDR3 is 11 amino acids. Germline lookup yields CDR1 ENHRY and CDR2 SYGVKD.

This clone came up once. The J gene is TRBJ2-5, the V gene TRBV20-1, with D tentatively TRBD2 (6 bases). Germline values: CDR1 DFQATT, CDR2 SNEGSKA (reference sequence). V gave up 6 bases and J gave up 5 bases, with 10 bases separating them. This CDR3 spans 11 amino acids. CDR3 loop: CSADREETQYF. The DNA of the CDR3 is TGCAGTGCGGATCGGGAGGAGACCCAGTACTTC.

The chain uses TRBV5-5 and TRBJ1-5, with 7 bases that match TRBD1. The CDR3 is 14 residues long. The trim removed 2 bases at V and 8 bases at J, leaving 7 bases unmatched. CDR1 and CDR2 (germline): SGHKS, YYEKEE (reference sequence). CDR3: CASSFTGAFEPQHF. Here the CDR3 DNA reads TGTGCCAGCAGCTTTACAGGGGCTTTTGAGCCCCAGCATTTT.

The V gene is TRBV29-1, the J gene TRBJ1-2; 9 nucleotides match TRBD1. CDR3 length: 13 residues. CDR1 is SQVTM and CDR2 is ANQGSEA in the germline V gene. Trimming removed 7 bases from V and 8 bases from J; junction bases left unmatched: 11. CDR3 DNA sequence: TGCAGCGCATTGCCGGGACAGGGCGACGGCTACACCTTC. Translation: CSALPGQGDGYTF.

The J gene is TRBJ2-7, the V gene TRBV6-5; TRBD2 aligns across 11 bases. CDR3 size: 14 residues. The J segment lost 2 bases and the V segment lost 7 bases, leaving 4 bases of the junction unmatched. The germline CDR1 and CDR2 sequences are MNHEY and SVGAGI. The CDR3 sequence: CASTQTSGTYEQYF. The CDR3 coding sequence is TGTGCCAGCACCCAGACTAGCGGGACCTACGAGCAGTACTTC.

J is TRBJ1-5 and V is TRBV23-1; D uncertain. TRBV23-1 is an ORF, and what it does is uncertain. V was shortened by 0 bases and J by 3 bases, with 12 bases between the two germline ends. This CDR3 is built from 16 residues. This CDR3 is CASSQSAQRFNQPQHF. CDR3 DNA: TGCGCCAGCAGTCAATCGGCTCAGCGATTCAATCAGCCCCAGCATTTT.

Written as DNA, the CDR3 is TGTGCCAGCAGCTTGTCCAGTGATACGCAGTATTTT. It encodes CASSLSSDTQYF. This chain links TRBV5-4 with TRBJ2-3, with D hard to call. The germline CDR1 and CDR2 sequences are SGHNT and YYREEE (reference sequence). There are 12 residues in the CDR3. Trimming shortened V by 1 base and J by 6 bases, and 6 bases separated the two germline ends.

This rearrangement joins TRBV5-6 to TRBJ1-2; 9 nucleotides agree with TRBD1. V lost 1 base and J lost 7; bases outside the gene matches: 2. The CDR3 has 13 amino acids. Germline values: CDR1 SGHDT, CDR2 YYEEEE. The CDR3 spells CASSLNRGRGYTF. In nucleotides, the CDR3 is TGTGCCAGCAGCTTGAACAGGGGGCGTGGCTACACCTTC.

Points on this clone: Other DNA sequences of this sample code for an identical CDR3. The chain is built from TRBV7-9 and TRBJ1-3, with TRBD1 as a possible D gene (6 bases). Germline lookup yields CDR1 SEHNR and CDR2 FQNEAQ (reference sequence). This CDR3 region has 14 residues. The V and J ends lost 2 bases and 2 bases respectively, with 7 bases between them. CDR3 residues: CASSLQGTGNTIYF. The CDR3 DNA follows: TGTGCCAGCAGCTTACAGGGGACTGGAAACACCATATATTTT.

This chain links TRBV2 with TRBJ2-7, with a weak D call TRBD1 (6 bases). The CDR3 spans 14 residues. Germline assignment: CDR1 SNHLY and CDR2 FYNNEI. Trimming cost V 6 bases and J 4 bases, with 16 bases left between them. The CDR3 DNA is TGTGCCAGCAGGCCCACAGGGACACCGTACGAGCAGTACTTC. Translated: CASRPTGTPYEQYF.

The genes are TRBV10-3 and TRBJ2-7; 11 bases are a match to TRBD2. Germline trimming cut 6 bases from V and 1 base from J; bases unmatched to any gene: 2. This CDR3 has 14 residues. Germline CDR1 and CDR2: ENHRY and SYGVKD. CDR3 sequence reads: CAIRRLAGSYEQYF. The DNA of the CDR3 is TGTGCCATCAGAAGACTAGCGGGGTCCTACGAGCAGTACTTC.

This chain connects TRBV6-5 to TRBJ1-2, with D maybe TRBD1 (5 bases). Trimming stripped 6 bases from V and 4 bases from J, with 18 bases between. CDR1 MNHEY and CDR2 SVGAGI come from the germline V gene. The CDR3 sequence is 15 residues long. CDR3 protein: CASRGGGSRSYGYTF. DNA of the CDR3: TGTGCCAGCAGGGGGGGAGGGTCGAGGTCCTATGGCTACACCTTC.

V and J are TRBV10-3 and TRBJ2-2; 13 bases match TRBD2. Losses at the gene ends were 5 bases for V and 5 bases for J; bases not matched to a gene: 8. The germline CDR1 and CDR2 sequences are ENHRY and SYGVKD. This CDR3 region has 17 residues. CDR3 residues: CAISRTSGGPSTGELFF. For the CDR3, the DNA is TGTGCCATCAGTCGGACTAGCGGGGGACCCTCTACCGGGGAGCTGTTTTTT.

Only a few counts were recorded for this clone. J is TRBJ2-7 and V is TRBV5-1, with TRBD2 matching over 8 bases. The CDR3 has 15 residues. CDR1 and CDR2 from the germline V gene are SGHRS and YFSETQ. Trimming took 4 bases from V and 0 from J; bases not matched to a gene: 6. The CDR3: CASSALAGSSYEQYF. The CDR3 bases are TGCGCCAGCAGCGCCTTAGCGGGGAGCTCCTACGAGCAGTACTTC.

V and J are TRBV5-1 and TRBJ2-5; tentatively, D is TRBD1 (6 bases). V was pared by 2 bases and J by 5 bases, with 10 bases between. CDR1 SGHRS and CDR2 YFSETQ come from the germline V gene. This CDR3 region has 13 residues. Here the CDR3 DNA reads TGCGCCAGCAGCTTTATCACAGGGGAGACCCAGTACTTC. Translated: CASSFITGETQYF.

This chain joins TRBV15 and TRBJ1-5, with TRBD1 as a possible D gene (5 bases). The CDR3 length is 15 residues. With 0 bases removed from V and 4 bases from J, the gap between germline ends came to 10 bases. CDR1 is LNHNV and CDR2 is YYDKDF in the germline V gene (reference sequence). The DNA for the CDR3 is TGTGCCACCAGCAGAGATCCGGGGGTTAATCAGCCCCAGCATTTT. Amino acid sequence: CATSRDPGVNQPQHF.

This clone was counted at least ten times. The V call is TRBV2, the J call TRBJ2-7; D may be TRBD1 (6 bases). This CDR3 is 14 amino acids long. CDR1 is SNHLY and CDR2 is FYNNEI in the germline V gene. V was shortened by 4 bases and J by 3 bases, with 13 bases between the two germline ends. CDR3 sequence (DNA): TGTGCCAGCAGTGGTAGTGGCAGGGGCTACGAGCAGTACTTC. Translating it yields CASSGSGRGYEQYF.

Only one count was recorded for this clone. The rearrangement joins TRBV4-1 to TRBJ2-3, with TRBD2 matching over 15 bases. This CDR3 contains 18 residues. With V trimmed by 2 bases and J by 3 bases, 6 bases remained unmatched. CDR1 and CDR2 from the germline V gene are MGHRA and YSYEKL. The DNA for the CDR3 is TGCGCCAGCAGCCAATCCGGGACTAGCGGGAGGAGGACAGATACGCAGTATTTT. Amino acid sequence: CASSQSGTSGRRTDTQYF.